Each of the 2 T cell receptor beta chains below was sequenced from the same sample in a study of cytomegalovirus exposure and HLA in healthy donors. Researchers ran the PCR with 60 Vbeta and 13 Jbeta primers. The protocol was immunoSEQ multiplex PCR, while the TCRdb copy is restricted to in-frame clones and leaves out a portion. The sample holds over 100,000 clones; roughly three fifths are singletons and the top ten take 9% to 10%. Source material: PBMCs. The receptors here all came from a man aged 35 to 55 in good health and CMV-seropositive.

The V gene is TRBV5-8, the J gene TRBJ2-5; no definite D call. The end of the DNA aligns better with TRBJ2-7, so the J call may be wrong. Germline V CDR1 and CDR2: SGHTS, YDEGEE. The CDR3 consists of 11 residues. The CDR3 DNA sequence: TGTGCCAGCAGCAGCTGGGCCGAGCAGTACTTC. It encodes CASSSWAEQYF.

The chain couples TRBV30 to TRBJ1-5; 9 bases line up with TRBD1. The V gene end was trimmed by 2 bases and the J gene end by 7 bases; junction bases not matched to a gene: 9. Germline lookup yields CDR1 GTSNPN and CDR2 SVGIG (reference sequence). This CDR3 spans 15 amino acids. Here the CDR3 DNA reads TGTGCCTGGAGTTCCGGGACAGGGAATCGACAGCCCCAGCATTTT. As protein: CAWSSGTGNRQPQHF.